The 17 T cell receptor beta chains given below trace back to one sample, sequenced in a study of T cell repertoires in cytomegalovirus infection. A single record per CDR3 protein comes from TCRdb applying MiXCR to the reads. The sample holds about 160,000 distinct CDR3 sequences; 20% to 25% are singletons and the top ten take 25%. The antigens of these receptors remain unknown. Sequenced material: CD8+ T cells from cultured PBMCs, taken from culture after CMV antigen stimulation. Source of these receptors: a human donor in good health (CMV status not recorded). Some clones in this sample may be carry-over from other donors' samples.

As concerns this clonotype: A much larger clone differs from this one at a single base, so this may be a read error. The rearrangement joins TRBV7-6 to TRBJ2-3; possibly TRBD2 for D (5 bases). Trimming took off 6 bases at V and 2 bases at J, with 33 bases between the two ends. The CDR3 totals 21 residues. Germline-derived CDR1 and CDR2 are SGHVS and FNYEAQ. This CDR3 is CASRLGFGQPRAARITDTQYF. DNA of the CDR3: TGTGCCAGCAGACTAGGCTTCGGCCAACCCCGGGCGGCGCGAATCACAGATACGCAGTATTTT.

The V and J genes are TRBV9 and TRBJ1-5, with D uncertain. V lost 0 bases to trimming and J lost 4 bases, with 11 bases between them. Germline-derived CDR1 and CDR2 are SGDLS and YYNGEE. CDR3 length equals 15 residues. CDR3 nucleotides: TGTGCCAGCAGCGTAGACGGGTTTGCAAATCAGCCCCAGCATTTT. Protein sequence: CASSVDGFANQPQHF.

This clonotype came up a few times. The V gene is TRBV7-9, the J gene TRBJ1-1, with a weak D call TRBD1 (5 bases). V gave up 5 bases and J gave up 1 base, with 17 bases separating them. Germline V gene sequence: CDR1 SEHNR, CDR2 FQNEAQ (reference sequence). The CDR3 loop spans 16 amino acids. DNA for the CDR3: TGTGCCAGCAGCCCTGCGGGGGGGTTCCCGAACACTGAAGCTTTCTTT. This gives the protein CASSPAGGFPNTEAFF.

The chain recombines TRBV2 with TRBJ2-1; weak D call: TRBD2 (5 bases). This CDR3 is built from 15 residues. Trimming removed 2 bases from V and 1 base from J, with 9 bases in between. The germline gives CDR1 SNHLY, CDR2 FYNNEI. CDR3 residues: CASSESGISYNEQFF. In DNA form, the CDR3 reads TGTGCCAGCAGTGAATCCGGGATATCCTACAATGAGCAGTTCTTC.

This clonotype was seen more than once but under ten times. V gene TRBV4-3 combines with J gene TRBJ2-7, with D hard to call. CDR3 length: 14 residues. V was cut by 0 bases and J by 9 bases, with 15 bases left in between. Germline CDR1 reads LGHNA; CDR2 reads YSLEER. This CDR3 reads CASSQDRAEPVQYF. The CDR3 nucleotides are TGCGCCAGCAGCCAAGATAGGGCAGAGCCGGTGCAGTACTTC.

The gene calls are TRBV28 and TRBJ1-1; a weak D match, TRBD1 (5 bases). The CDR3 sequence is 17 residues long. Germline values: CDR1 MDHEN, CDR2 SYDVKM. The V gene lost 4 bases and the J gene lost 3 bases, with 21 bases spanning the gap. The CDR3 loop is CASSSLSTLLGDTEAFF. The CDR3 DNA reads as TGTGCCAGCAGTTCACTCTCTACGCTACTGGGGGACACTGAAGCTTTCTTT.

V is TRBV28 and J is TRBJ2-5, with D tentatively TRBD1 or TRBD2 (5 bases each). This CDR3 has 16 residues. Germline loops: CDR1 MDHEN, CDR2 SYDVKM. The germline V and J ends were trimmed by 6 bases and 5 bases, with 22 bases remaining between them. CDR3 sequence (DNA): TGTGCCAGCAGATCATCCGGGACCCTCCTGGAGGAGACCCAGTACTTC. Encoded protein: CASRSSGTLLEETQYF.

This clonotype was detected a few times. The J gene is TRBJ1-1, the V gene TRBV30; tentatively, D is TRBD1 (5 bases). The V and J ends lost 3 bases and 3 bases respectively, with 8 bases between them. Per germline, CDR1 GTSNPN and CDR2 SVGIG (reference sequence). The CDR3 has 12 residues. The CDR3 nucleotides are TGTGCCTGGAGCGGGACGGACACTGAAGCTTTCTTT. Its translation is CAWSGTDTEAFF.

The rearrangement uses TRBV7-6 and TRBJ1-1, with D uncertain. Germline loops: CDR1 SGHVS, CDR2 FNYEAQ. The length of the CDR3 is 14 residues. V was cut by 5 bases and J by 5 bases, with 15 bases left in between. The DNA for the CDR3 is TGTGCCAGCAGCCCCGGGTCGCGGAGGACTGAAGCTTTCTTT. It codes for CASSPGSRRTEAFF.

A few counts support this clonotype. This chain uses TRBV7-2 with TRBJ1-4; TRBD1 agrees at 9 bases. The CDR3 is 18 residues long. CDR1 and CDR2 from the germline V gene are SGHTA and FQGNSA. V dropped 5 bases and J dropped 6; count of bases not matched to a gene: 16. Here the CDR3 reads CASSARQGEVFSDEKLFF. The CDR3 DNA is TGTGCCAGCAGCGCAAGACAGGGGGAAGTATTTTCGGATGAAAAACTGTTTTTT.

CDR3 region: CASSPVGTEAFF. The CDR3 region has the DNA TGTGCCAGCAGCCCAGTGGGCACTGAAGCTTTCTTT. This sequence joins TRBV7-2 and TRBJ1-1; D is unclear. CDR1 is SGHTA and CDR2 is FQGNSA in the germline V gene. Trimming left V 5 bases short and J 4 bases short, with 8 bases between. This CDR3 has 12 residues. Full variable domain (remainder filled in from reference TRBV7-2 and TRBJ1-1): GAGVSQSPSNKVTEKGKDVELRCDPISGHTALYWYRQSLGQGLEFLIYFQGNSAPDKSGLPSDRFSAERTGGSVSTLTIQRTQQEDSAVYLCASSPVGTEAFFGQGTRLTVV.

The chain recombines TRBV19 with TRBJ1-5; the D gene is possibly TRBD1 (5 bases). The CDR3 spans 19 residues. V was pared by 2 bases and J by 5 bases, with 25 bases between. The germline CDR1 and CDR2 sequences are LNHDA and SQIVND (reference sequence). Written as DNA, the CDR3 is TGTGCCAGTAGTATACGGGTCAACACACTCAGGAGGGGCTATCAGCCCCAGCATTTT. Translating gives CASSIRVNTLRRGYQPQHF.

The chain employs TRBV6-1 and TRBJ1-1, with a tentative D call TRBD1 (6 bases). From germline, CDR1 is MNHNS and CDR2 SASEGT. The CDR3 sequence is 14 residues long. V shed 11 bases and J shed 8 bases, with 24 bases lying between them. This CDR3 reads CACSPHRELAEAFF. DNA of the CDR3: TGTGCCTGCTCGCCCCACAGGGAATTAGCGGAAGCTTTCTTT.

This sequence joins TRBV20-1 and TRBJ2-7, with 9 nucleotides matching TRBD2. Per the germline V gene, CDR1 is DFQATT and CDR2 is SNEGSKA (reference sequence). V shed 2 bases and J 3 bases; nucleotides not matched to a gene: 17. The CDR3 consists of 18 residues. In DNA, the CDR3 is TGCAGTGCTAGAAGATCTTGGGCGGGGGGGAACAAAGTCTACGAGCAGTACTTC. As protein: CSARRSWAGGNKVYEQYF.

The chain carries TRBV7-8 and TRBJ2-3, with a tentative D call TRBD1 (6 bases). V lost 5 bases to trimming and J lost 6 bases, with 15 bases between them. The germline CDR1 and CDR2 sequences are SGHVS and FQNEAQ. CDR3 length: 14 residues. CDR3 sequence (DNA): TGTGCCAGCAGCGTATTGGGGGCTGCGGATACGCAGTATTTT. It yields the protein CASSVLGAADTQYF.

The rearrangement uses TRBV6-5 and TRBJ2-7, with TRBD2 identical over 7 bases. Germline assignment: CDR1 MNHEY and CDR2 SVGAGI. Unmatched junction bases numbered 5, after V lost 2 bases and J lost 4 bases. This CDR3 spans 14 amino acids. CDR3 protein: CASSYGSGGYEQYF. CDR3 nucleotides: TGTGCCAGCAGTTACGGCTCCGGGGGGTACGAGCAGTACTTC.

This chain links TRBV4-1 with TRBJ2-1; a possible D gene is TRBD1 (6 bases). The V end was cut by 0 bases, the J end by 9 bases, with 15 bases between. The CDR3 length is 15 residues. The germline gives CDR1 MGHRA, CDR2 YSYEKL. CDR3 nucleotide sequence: TGCGCCAGCAGCCAAGAAGGGGGAAGGCCGCTTGAGCAGTTCTTC. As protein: CASSQEGGRPLEQFF.